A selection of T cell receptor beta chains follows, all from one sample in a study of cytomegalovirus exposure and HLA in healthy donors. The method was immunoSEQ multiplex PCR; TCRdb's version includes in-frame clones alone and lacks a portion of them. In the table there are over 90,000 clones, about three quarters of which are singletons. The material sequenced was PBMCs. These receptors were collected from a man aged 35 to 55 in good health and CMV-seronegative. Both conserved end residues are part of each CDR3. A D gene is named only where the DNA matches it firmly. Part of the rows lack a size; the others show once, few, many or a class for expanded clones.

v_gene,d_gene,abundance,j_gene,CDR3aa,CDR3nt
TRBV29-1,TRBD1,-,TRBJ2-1,CSVGASGTVYNEQFF,TGCAGCGTTGGGGCGTCCGGGACAGTTTACAATGAGCAGTTCTTC
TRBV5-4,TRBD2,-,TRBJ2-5,CASSFNRGLGGETQYF,TGTGCCAGCAGCTTCAATAGAGGCCTGGGAGGGGAGACCCAGTACTTC
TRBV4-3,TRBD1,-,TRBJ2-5,CASSRITGGTETQYF,TGCGCCAGCAGCCGCATCACAGGGGGCACCGAGACCCAGTACTTC
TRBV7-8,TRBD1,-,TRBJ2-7,CASSPRDRRTYEQYF,TGTGCCAGCAGCCCACGGGACAGGCGCACCTACGAGCAGTACTTC
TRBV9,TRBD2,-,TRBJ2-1,CASSVRLASYNEQFF,TGTGCCAGCAGCGTAAGACTAGCATCCTACAATGAGCAGTTCTTC
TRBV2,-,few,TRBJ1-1,CASSEEQGLNTEAFF,TGTGCCAGCAGTGAGGAGCAGGGGTTGAACACTGAAGCTTTCTTT
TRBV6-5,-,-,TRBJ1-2,CASSYSGGPGDTF,TGTGCCAGCAGTTACTCGGGTGGTCCGGGGGACACCTTC
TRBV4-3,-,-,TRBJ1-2,CASSQDRTFGGYTF,TGCGCCAGCAGCCAAGATCGGACATTCGGTGGCTACACCTTC
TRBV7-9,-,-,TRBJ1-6,CASSLGTGANSPLHF,TGTGCCAGCAGCTTAGGAACAGGAGCTAATTCACCCCTCCACTTT
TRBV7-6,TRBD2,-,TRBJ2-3,CASSVGLAGGTDTQYF,TGTGCCAGCAGCGTAGGACTAGCGGGGGGCACAGATACGCAGTATTTT
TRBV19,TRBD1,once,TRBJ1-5,CASSKGQGTQPQHF,TGTGCCAGTAGTAAGGGACAGGGCACTCAGCCCCAGCATTTT
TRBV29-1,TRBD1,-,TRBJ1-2,CSVSGQASNYGYTF,TGCAGCGTTTCGGGACAGGCCTCTAACTATGGCTACACCTTC
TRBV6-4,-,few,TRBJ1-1,CASSLQPNTEAFF,TGTGCCAGCAGTTTACAGCCGAACACTGAAGCTTTCTTT
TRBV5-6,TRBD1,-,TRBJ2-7,CASSWGGGQGTYEQYF,TGTGCCAGCAGCTGGGGAGGGGGACAGGGGACCTACGAGCAGTACTTC
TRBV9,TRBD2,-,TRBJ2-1,CASNIGLAQNNEQFF,TGTGCCAGCAATATCGGACTAGCGCAAAACAATGAGCAGTTCTTC
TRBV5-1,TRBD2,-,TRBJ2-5,CASSLVPGGETQYF,TGCGCCAGCAGCTTGGTACCCGGGGGGGAGACCCAGTACTTC
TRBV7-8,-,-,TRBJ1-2,CASSLARQGYGYTF,TGTGCCAGCAGCTTAGCGCGGCAGGGATACGGCTACACCTTC
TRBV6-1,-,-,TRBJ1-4,CASSDLYGRGANEKLFF,TGTGCCAGCAGTGATTTGTATGGTCGGGGGGCTAATGAAAAACTGTTTTTT
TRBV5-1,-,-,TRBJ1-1,CASSLATGFNTEAFF,TGCGCCAGCAGCTTGGCAACAGGGTTTAACACTGAAGCTTTCTTT
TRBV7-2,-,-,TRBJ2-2,CASSSYRVVGAGELFF,TGTGCCAGCAGCTCTTACAGGGTAGTAGGGGCCGGGGAGCTGTTTTTT
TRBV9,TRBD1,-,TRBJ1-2,CASSGDRGYTF,TGTGCCAGCAGCGGGGACAGGGGCTACACCTTC
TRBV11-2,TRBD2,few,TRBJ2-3,CASSVLAGGHSDTQYF,TGTGCCAGCAGCGTACTAGCGGGGGGGCATTCAGATACGCAGTATTTT
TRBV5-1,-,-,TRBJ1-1,CASSLVGGGTEAFF,TGCGCCAGCAGCTTGGTTGGCGGCGGTACTGAAGCTTTCTTT
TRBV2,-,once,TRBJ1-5,CASSETGGVQPQHF,TGTGCCAGCAGCGAGACAGGTGGGGTGCAGCCCCAGCATTTT
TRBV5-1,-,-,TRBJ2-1,CASSLVRSSYNEQFF,TGCGCCAGCAGCTTGGTCCGGAGCTCCTACAATGAGCAGTTCTTC
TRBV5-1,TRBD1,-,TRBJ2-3,CASSVGTGIDTQYF,TGCGCCAGCAGCGTAGGGACAGGGATAGATACGCAGTATTTT
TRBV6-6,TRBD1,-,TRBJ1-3,CASSYSRQGSGNTIYF,TGTGCCAGCAGTTACTCGAGACAGGGCTCTGGAAACACCATATATTTT
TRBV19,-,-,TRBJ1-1,CASSITGNTEAFF,TGTGCCAGTAGTATAACGGGGAACACTGAAGCTTTCTTT
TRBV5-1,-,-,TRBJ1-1,CASSLAYGTEAFF,TGCGCCAGCAGCTTGGCCTACGGCACTGAAGCTTTCTTT
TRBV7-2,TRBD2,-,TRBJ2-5,CASRDRRGEETQYF,TGTGCCAGCAGGGACCGGCGGGGGGAAGAGACCCAGTACTTC
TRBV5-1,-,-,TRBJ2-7,CASSLQGSYEQYF,TGCGCCAGCAGCTTGCAGGGTTCCTACGAGCAGTACTTC
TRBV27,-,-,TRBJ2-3,CASLGGRTDTQYF,TGTGCCAGCCTCGGGGGTAGGACAGATACGCAGTATTTT
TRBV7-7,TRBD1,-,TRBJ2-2,CASSLWDRGISGELFF,TGTGCCAGCAGCTTATGGGACAGGGGGATTTCCGGGGAGCTGTTTTTT
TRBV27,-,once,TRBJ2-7,CASSPTSGVTDEQYF,TGTGCCAGCAGTCCTACTTCAGGGGTGACAGACGAGCAGTACTTC
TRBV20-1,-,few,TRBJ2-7,CSASPGELQYF,TGCAGTGCTAGCCCGGGAGAGCTTCAGTACTTC
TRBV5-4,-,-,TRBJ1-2,CASSLAGGSLYTF,TGTGCCAGCAGCTTGGCCGGAGGCTCCCTCTACACCTTC
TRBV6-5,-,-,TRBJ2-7,CASSYNRETYEQYF,TGTGCCAGCAGTTACAACAGGGAGACCTACGAGCAGTACTTC
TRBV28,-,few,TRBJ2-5,CASSFQRWPLEETQYF,TGTGCCAGCAGTTTTCAGCGGTGGCCCCTTGAAGAGACCCAGTACTTC
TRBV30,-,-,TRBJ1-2,CAWSPGYGYTF,TGTGCCTGGAGTCCGGGCTATGGCTACACCTTC
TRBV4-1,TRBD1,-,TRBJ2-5,CASSRAGGKQETQYF,TGCGCCAGCAGCCGGGCAGGGGGTAAGCAAGAGACCCAGTACTTC
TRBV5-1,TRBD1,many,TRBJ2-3,CASSLRGQGAEDTQYF,TGCGCCAGCAGCTTGAGAGGACAGGGGGCTGAAGATACGCAGTATTTT
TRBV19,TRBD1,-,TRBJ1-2,CASRLIDRGQSYTF,TGTGCCAGTCGCCTGATCGACAGGGGGCAAAGCTACACCTTC
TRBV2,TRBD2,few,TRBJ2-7,CASGGDSYEQYF,TGTGCCAGCGGGGGGGACTCCTACGAGCAGTACTTC
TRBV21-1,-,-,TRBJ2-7,CASSPRDREYEQYF,TGTGCCAGCAGCCCCCGGGACAGGGAGTACGAGCAGTACTTC
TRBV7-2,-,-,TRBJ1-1,CASSLQGTMNTEAFF,TGTGCCAGCAGCTTACAGGGAACCATGAACACTGAAGCTTTCTTT
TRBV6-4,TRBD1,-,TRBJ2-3,CASSDKGATDTQYF,TGTGCCAGCAGTGACAAGGGGGCCACAGATACGCAGTATTTT
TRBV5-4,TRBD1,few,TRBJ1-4,CASSKTGDSEKLFF,TGTGCCAGCAGTAAGACAGGGGATAGTGAAAAACTGTTTTTT
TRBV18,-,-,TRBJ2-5,CASSPIEETQYF,TGTGCCAGCTCACCTATTGAAGAGACCCAGTACTTC
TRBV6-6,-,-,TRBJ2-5,CASSIPVRAGEETQYF,TGTGCCAGCAGTATTCCCGTCAGGGCTGGGGAAGAGACCCAGTACTTC
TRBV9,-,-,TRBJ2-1,CASSVRGPSDEQFF,TGTGCCAGCAGCGTACGAGGGCCAAGCGATGAGCAGTTCTTC
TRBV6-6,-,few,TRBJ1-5,CASSYWQGNQPQHF,TGTGCCAGCAGTTACTGGCAGGGCAATCAGCCCCAGCATTTT